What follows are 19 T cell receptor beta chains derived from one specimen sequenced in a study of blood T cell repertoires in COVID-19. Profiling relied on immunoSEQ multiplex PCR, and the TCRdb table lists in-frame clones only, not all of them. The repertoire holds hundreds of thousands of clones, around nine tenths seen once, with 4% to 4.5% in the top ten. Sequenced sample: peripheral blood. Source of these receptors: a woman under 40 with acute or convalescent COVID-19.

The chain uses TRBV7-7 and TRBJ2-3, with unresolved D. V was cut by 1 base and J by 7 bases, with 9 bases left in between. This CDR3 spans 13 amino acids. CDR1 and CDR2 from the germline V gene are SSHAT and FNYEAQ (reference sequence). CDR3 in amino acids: CASSLGAGHTQYF. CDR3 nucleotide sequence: TGTGCCAGCAGCTTAGGCGCAGGTCATACGCAGTATTTT.

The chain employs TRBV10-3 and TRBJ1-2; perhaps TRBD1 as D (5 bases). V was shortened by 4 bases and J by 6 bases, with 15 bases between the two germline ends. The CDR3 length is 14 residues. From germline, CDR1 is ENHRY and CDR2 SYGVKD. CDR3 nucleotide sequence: TGTGCCATCAGTGGCGAGCGGGCAGGGAATGGCTACACCTTC. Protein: CAISGERAGNGYTF.

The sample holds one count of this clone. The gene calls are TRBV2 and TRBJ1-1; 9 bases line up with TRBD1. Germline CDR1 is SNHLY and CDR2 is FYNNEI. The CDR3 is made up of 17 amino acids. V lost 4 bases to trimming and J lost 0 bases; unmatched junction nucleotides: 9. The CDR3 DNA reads TGTGCCAGCAGTGGTACCCGGGACAGGGATATGAACACTGAAGCTTTCTTT. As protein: CASSGTRDRDMNTEAFF. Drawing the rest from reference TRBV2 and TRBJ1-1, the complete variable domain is EPEVTQTPSHQVTQMGQEVILRCVPISNHLYFYWYRQILGQKVEFLVSFYNNEISEKSEIFDDQFSVERPDGSNFTLKIRSTKLEDSAMYFCASSGTRDRDMNTEAFFGQGTRLTVV.

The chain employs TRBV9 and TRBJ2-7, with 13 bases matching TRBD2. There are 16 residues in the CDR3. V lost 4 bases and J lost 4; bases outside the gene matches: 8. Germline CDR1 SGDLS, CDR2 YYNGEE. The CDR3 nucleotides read TGTGCCAGCAGCCCCCCCCCGGGACTAGCGGGGTACGAGCAGTACTTC. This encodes CASSPPPGLAGYEQYF.

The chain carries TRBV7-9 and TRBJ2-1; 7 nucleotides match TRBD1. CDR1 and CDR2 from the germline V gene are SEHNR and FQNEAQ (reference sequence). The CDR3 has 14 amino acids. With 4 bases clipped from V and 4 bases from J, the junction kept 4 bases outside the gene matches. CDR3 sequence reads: CASSWGQTYNEQFF. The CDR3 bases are TGTGCCAGCAGCTGGGGACAGACGTACAATGAGCAGTTCTTC. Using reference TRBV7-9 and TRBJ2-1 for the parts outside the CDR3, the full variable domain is DTGVSQNPRHKITKRGQNVTFRCDPISEHNRLYWYRQTLGQGPEFLTYFQNEAQLEKSRLLSDRFSAERPKGSFSTLEIQRTEQGDSAMYLCASSWGQTYNEQFFGPGTRLTVL.

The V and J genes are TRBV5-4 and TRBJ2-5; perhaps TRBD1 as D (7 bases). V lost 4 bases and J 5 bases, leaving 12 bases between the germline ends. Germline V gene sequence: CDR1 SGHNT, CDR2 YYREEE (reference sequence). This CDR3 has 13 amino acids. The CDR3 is CASSPGGRETQYF. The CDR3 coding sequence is TGTGCCAGCAGCCCAGGGGGGCGGGAGACCCAGTACTTC.

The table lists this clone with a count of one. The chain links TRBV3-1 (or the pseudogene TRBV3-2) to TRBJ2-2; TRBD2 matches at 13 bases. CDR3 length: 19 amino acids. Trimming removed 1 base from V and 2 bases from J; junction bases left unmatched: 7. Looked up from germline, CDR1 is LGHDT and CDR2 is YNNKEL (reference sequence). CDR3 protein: CASSQARLAGGLNTGELFF. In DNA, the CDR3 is TGTGCCAGCAGCCAAGCCCGACTAGCGGGGGGCTTAAACACCGGGGAGCTGTTTTTT.

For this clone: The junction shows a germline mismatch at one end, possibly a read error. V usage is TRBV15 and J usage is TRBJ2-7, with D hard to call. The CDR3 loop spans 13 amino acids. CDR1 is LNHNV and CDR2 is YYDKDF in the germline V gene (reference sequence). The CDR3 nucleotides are TGTGCCACCAGCGGAGAACCTCGGGACGAGCAGTACTTC. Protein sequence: CATSGEPRDEQYF.

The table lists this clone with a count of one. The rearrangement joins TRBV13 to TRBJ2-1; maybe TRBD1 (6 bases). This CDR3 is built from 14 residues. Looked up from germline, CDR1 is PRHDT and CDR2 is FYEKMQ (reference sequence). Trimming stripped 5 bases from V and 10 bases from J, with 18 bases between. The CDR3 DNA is TGTGCCAGCAGCCCCCCGCGAAATACAGGGGAGCAGTTCTTC. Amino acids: CASSPPRNTGEQFF.

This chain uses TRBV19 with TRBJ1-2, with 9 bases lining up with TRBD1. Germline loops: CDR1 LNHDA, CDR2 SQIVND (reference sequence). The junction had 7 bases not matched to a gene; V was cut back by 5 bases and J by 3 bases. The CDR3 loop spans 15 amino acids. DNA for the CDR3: TGTGCCAGTAGTGCCGGGACAGGGAGGTACTATGGCTACACCTTC. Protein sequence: CASSAGTGRYYGYTF.

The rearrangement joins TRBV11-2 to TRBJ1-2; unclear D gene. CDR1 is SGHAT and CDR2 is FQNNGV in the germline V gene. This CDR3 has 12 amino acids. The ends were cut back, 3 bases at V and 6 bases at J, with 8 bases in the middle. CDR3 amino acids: CASSFGGNGYTF. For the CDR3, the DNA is TGTGCCAGCAGCTTTGGAGGGAATGGCTACACCTTC.

CDR3 protein: CAITGTADSGNTIYF. Written as DNA, the CDR3 is TGTGCCATAACAGGGACAGCTGACTCTGGAAACACCATATATTTT. The rearrangement joins TRBV10-3 to TRBJ1-3; 7 nucleotides align to TRBD1. Trimming cost V 9 bases and J 0 bases; bases outside gene matches: 8. Germline values: CDR1 ENHRY, CDR2 SYGVKD. This CDR3 is 15 amino acids long.

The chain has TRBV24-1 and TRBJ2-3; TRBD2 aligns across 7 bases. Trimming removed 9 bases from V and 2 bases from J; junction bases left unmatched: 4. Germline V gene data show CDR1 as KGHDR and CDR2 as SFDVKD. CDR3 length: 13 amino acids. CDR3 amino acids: CATGGDITDTQYF. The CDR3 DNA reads TGTGCCACCGGGGGGGATATCACAGATACGCAGTATTTT.

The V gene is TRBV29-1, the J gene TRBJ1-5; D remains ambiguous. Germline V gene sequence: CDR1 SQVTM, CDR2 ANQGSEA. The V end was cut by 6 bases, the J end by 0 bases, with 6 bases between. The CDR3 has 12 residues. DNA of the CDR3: TGCAGCGTGAGAGATAGCAATCAGCCCCAGCATTTT. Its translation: CSVRDSNQPQHF.

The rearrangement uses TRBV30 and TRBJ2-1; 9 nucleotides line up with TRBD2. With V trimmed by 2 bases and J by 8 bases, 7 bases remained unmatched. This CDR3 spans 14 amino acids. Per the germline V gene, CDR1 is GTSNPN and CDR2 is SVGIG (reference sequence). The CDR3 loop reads CAWSSSGVPDEQFF. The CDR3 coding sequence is TGTGCCTGGAGTTCTAGCGGGGTTCCGGATGAGCAGTTCTTC. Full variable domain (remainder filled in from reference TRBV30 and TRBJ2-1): SQTIHQWPATLVQPVGSPLSLECTVEGTSNPNLYWYRQAAGRGLQLLFYSVGIGQISSEVPQNLSASRPQDRQFILSSKKLLLSDSGFYLCAWSSSGVPDEQFFGPGTRLTVL.

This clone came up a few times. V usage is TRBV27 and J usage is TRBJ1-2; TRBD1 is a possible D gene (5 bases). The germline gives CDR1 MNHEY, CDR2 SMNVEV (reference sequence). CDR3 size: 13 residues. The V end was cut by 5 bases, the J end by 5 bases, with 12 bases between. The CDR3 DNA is TGTGCCAGCAGTAAGACAGAGACGTATGGCTACACCTTC. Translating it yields CASSKTETYGYTF.

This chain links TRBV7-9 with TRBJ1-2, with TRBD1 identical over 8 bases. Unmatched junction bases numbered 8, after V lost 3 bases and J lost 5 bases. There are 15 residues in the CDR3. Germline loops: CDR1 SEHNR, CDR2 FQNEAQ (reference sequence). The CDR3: CASSLDRARLYGYTF. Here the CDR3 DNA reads TGTGCCAGCAGCTTGGACAGGGCGCGTTTATATGGCTACACCTTC.

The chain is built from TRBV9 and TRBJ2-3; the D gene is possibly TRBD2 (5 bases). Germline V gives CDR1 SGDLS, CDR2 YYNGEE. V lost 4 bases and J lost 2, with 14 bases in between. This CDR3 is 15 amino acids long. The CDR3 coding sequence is TGTGCCAGCAGCCCCCCAGCGGAATTCACAGATACGCAGTATTTT. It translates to CASSPPAEFTDTQYF.

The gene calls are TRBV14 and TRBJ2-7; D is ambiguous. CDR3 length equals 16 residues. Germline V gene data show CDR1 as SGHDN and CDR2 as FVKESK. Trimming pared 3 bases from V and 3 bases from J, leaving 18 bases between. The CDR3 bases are TGTGCCAGCAGCCACACCAATATTAGCCTAATCTACGAGCAGTACTTC. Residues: CASSHTNISLIYEQYF.